The 23 T cell receptor beta chains listed next were all sequenced from one sample in a study of cytomegalovirus exposure and HLA in healthy donors. The PCR was carried out with 60 Vbeta primers and 13 Jbeta primers. Clones were read by immunoSEQ multiplex PCR, and TCRdb kept only the in-frame ones, dropping some. The sample carries more than 200,000 clones, 85% recorded once. Sequencing input: PBMCs. The receptors originated from a human donor in good health.

V is TRBV5-4 and J is TRBJ1-1; 7 bases are shared with TRBD1. Germline lookup yields CDR1 SGHNT and CDR2 YYREEE (reference sequence). Losses at the gene ends were 5 bases for V and 4 bases for J; bases not matched to a gene: 14. The CDR3 runs to 16 residues. The CDR3 here is CASRGRQGAFSTEAFF. The CDR3 DNA reads as TGTGCCAGCAGGGGTAGACAGGGAGCTTTTTCCACTGAAGCTTTCTTT.

The CDR3, as DNA: TGCGCCAGCAGCGAAAGCGGGAGAAGAGATACGCAGTATTTT. This encodes CASSESGRRDTQYF. The V and J genes are TRBV5-1 and TRBJ2-3; 8 bases align to TRBD2. V shed 4 bases, J shed 5 bases, and the junction held 6 bases outside the gene matches. Germline V CDR1 and CDR2: SGHRS, YFSETQ. This CDR3 region has 14 residues.

J is TRBJ1-1 and V is TRBV14; weak D call: TRBD1 (5 bases). CDR1 SGHDN and CDR2 FVKESK come from the germline V gene. V was shortened by 1 base and J by 3 bases, with 9 bases between the two germline ends. This CDR3 has 14 residues. The CDR3 sequence is CASSQGGLYTEAFF. The CDR3 coding sequence is TGTGCCAGCAGCCAAGGGGGCCTCTACACTGAAGCTTTCTTT.

The V call is TRBV6-5, the J call TRBJ2-5; 7 bases map to TRBD1. With the DNA end fitting TRBJ2-7 better, the J assignment may be wrong. This CDR3 has 14 residues. From germline, CDR1 is MNHEY and CDR2 SVGAGI. Written as DNA, the CDR3 is TGTGCCAGCAGTCCCGACAGGGCCACCTACGAGCAGTACTTC. This gives the protein CASSPDRATYEQYF.

In this sample, this clone turned up a few times. CDR3 coding DNA: TGTGCCAGCAGCTTTGGGGGCGGCGGAAACACCATATATTTT. Translating it yields CASSFGGGGNTIYF. The chain is built from TRBV7-2 and TRBJ1-3; tentative D call: TRBD1 (6 bases). This CDR3 has 14 amino acids. Germline CDR1 is SGHTA and CDR2 is FQGNSA. Trimming pared 3 bases from V and 4 bases from J, leaving 10 bases between.

The gene calls are TRBV4-1 and TRBJ2-5; maybe TRBD2 (5 bases). Germline lookup yields CDR1 MGHRA and CDR2 YSYEKL. The CDR3 has 15 amino acids. Trimming removed 0 bases at V and 0 bases at J, with 8 bases between. CDR3 in amino acids: CASSQELAYQETQYF. The CDR3 nucleotides are TGCGCCAGCAGCCAAGAGCTAGCTTACCAAGAGACCCAGTACTTC.

This clone has a single count. The genes are TRBV9 and TRBJ2-5; 11 bases are shared with TRBD1. V lost 4 bases and J lost 5; bases outside the gene matches: 10. Germline lookup yields CDR1 SGDLS and CDR2 YYNGEE. This CDR3 is built from 16 residues. The CDR3 DNA is TGTGCCAGCAGCCCCGAAGGACAGGGGGCATGGGAGACCCAGTACTTC. This gives the protein CASSPEGQGAWETQYF.

The chain carries TRBV15 and TRBJ1-1, with 11 bases identical to TRBD1. The trim removed 3 bases at V and 3 bases at J, leaving 9 bases unmatched. This CDR3 contains 17 residues. Germline CDR1 LNHNV, CDR2 YYDKDF (reference sequence). The CDR3 nucleotides are TGTGCCACCAGCAGGACGGACAGGGGGCGCAGGGACACTGAAGCTTTCTTT. Translating it yields CATSRTDRGRRDTEAFF.

This chain connects TRBV7-9 to TRBJ1-4; D perhaps matches TRBD1 (5 bases). CDR1 and CDR2 (germline): SEHNR, FQNEAQ (reference sequence). The CDR3 extends over 15 amino acids. V was pared by 6 bases and J by 4 bases, with 15 bases between. The CDR3 nucleotides read TGTGCCAGCAGTTACGGACAAGGATTTAATGAAAAACTGTTTTTT. Amino acids: CASSYGQGFNEKLFF.

This chain uses TRBV5-1 with TRBJ2-7, with D perhaps matching TRBD1 (6 bases). Germline V lookup: CDR1 SGHRS, CDR2 YFSETQ. Trimming shortened V by 9 bases and J by 2 bases, and 15 bases separated the two germline ends. The CDR3 spans 13 residues. CDR3 residues: CATRQDPAYEQYF. As DNA, the CDR3 is TGCGCCACCCGACAGGACCCCGCCTACGAGCAGTACTTC.

This chain links TRBV7-3 with TRBJ1-1; no clear D. CDR3 size: 15 residues. Trimming took 5 bases from V and 0 from J, leaving 13 bases between them. Germline V lookup: CDR1 SGHTA, CDR2 FQGTGA. The CDR3 loop reads CASSTGGGMNTEAFF. Here the CDR3 DNA reads TGTGCCAGCAGCACCGGCGGCGGGATGAACACTGAAGCTTTCTTT.

The chain joins TRBV15 to TRBJ2-7, with a possible D match to TRBD1 (5 bases). The V end lost 0 bases, the J end lost 6 bases, and 9 bases lay between the germline ends. The CDR3 is 13 amino acids. Looked up from germline, CDR1 is LNHNV and CDR2 is YYDKDF (reference sequence). CDR3 in DNA: TGTGCCACCAGCAGAGAGTTCAGGGTCGAGCAGTACTTC. Translating gives CATSREFRVEQYF.

The chain combines TRBV25-1 with TRBJ2-1; 11 nucleotides line up with TRBD2. V was clipped by 4 bases and J by 4 bases; unmatched bases: 3. CDR3 length equals 15 residues. Germline assignment: CDR1 MGHDK and CDR2 SYGVNS. CDR3 bases: TGTGCCAGCAGTGGGACTAGCGGGCGATACAATGAGCAGTTCTTC. Protein: CASSGTSGRYNEQFF.

This clone has just a few counts. The chain has TRBV25-1 and TRBJ2-2; 8 bases are a match to TRBD2. CDR3 length equals 18 residues. Germline V gives CDR1 MGHDK, CDR2 SYGVNS. V shed 1 base and J 0 bases; nucleotides not matched to a gene: 7. The CDR3 DNA sequence: TGTGCCAGCAGTGAATGGTGGGCTAGCGGGTCGAACACCGGGGAGCTGTTTTTT. It encodes CASSEWWASGSNTGELFF.

This chain links TRBV7-6 with TRBJ2-3; D is unclear. Trimming left V 5 bases short and J 4 bases short, with 7 bases between. Germline V gene data show CDR1 as SGHVS and CDR2 as FNYEAQ. This CDR3 contains 12 residues. CDR3 nucleotide sequence: TGTGCCAGCAGCCCACCGGCAGATACGCAGTATTTT. It yields the protein CASSPPADTQYF. The full variable domain, its missing parts supplied by reference TRBV7-6 and TRBJ2-3, is GAGVSQSPRYKVTKRGQDVALRCDPISGHVSLYWYRQALGQGPEFLTYFNYEAQQDKSGLPNDRFSAERPEGSISTLTIQRTEQRDSAMYRCASSPPADTQYFGPGTRLTVL.

This sequence joins TRBV7-9 and TRBJ2-2, with 8 bases that match TRBD1. The CDR3 is 18 residues long. The germline gives CDR1 SEHNR, CDR2 FQNEAQ (reference sequence). Losses at the gene ends were 5 bases for V and 3 bases for J; bases not matched to a gene: 14. CDR3 region: CASSGPSTRGQDTGELFF. CDR3 coding DNA: TGTGCCAGCAGCGGCCCAAGCACCAGGGGGCAAGACACCGGGGAGCTGTTTTTT.

The chain carries TRBV7-3 and TRBJ2-3; D call uncertain. This CDR3 is 13 amino acids long. The germline V and J ends were trimmed by 6 bases and 2 bases, with 9 bases remaining between them. CDR1 is SGHTA, CDR2 FQGTGA, per germline. CDR3 bases: TGTGCCAGCAGTGAAGTCTACACAGATACGCAGTATTTT. It is translated as CASSEVYTDTQYF. Full variable domain (rest looked up from reference TRBV7-3 and TRBJ2-3): GAGVSQTPSNKVTEKGKYVELRCDPISGHTALYWYRQSLGQGPEFLIYFQGTGAADDSGLPNDRFFAVRPEGSVSTLKIQRTERGDSAVYLCASSEVYTDTQYFGPGTRLTVL.

The gene calls are TRBV7-9 and TRBJ2-5, with a possible D match to TRBD1 (5 bases). This CDR3 has 14 amino acids. Germline CDR1 reads SEHNR; CDR2 reads FQNEAQ (reference sequence). V dropped 2 bases and J dropped 5 bases, with 12 bases sitting between them. The chain's CDR3 is CASSLLSGSETQYF. The CDR3 DNA follows: TGTGCCAGCAGCTTACTGTCAGGGTCGGAGACCCAGTACTTC. Variable domain in full (rest from reference TRBV7-9 and TRBJ2-5): DTGVSQNPRHKITKRGQNVTFRCDPISEHNRLYWYRQTLGQGPEFLTYFQNEAQLEKSRLLSDRFSAERPKGSFSTLEIQRTEQGDSAMYLCASSLLSGSETQYFGPGTRLLVL.

The CDR3 region has the DNA TGTGCCAGTAGTATTCACAGGGGATCTGGCTACACCTTC. Translating gives CASSIHRGSGYTF. The genes are TRBV19 and TRBJ1-2; 7 bases match TRBD1. Germline lookup yields CDR1 LNHDA and CDR2 SQIVND (reference sequence). After removal of 3 bases from V and 7 bases from J, the junction contained 5 bases not matched to a gene. This CDR3 contains 13 residues.

The chain is built from TRBV28 and TRBJ2-7, with 10 bases identical to TRBD2. V lost 2 bases to trimming and J lost 6 bases; unmatched junction nucleotides: 10. Germline CDR1 reads MDHEN; CDR2 reads SYDVKM. The CDR3 is 16 amino acids. The chain's CDR3 is CASSLPTLGLASEQYF. The CDR3 DNA follows: TGTGCCAGCAGTTTACCCACGTTGGGACTAGCGAGCGAGCAGTACTTC. The variable domain in full, with the rest retrieved from reference TRBV28 and TRBJ2-7, is DVKVTQSSRYLVKRTGEKVFLECVQDMDHENMFWYRQDPGLGLRLIYFSYDVKMKEKGDIPEGYSVSREKKERFSLILESASTNQTSMYLCASSLPTLGLASEQYFGPGTRLTVT.

This rearrangement joins TRBV9 to TRBJ2-2, with D perhaps TRBD2 (5 bases). Trimming pared 0 bases from V and 0 bases from J, leaving 9 bases between. In germline, CDR1 is SGDLS, CDR2 YYNGEE. The CDR3 has 16 residues. CDR3 coding DNA: TGTGCCAGCAGCGTAGTAGCGAACGCGAACACCGGGGAGCTGTTTTTT. Encoded protein: CASSVVANANTGELFF.

This sequence joins TRBV19 and TRBJ2-6, with 8 bases that match TRBD1. Per the germline V gene, CDR1 is LNHDA and CDR2 is SQIVND (reference sequence). V was clipped by 5 bases and J by 6 bases; unmatched bases: 9. The CDR3 is 16 residues long. This CDR3 reads CASSGVQGVEANVLTF. CDR3 DNA: TGTGCCAGTAGTGGAGTACAGGGGGTGGAGGCCAACGTCCTGACTTTC.

This chain uses TRBV7-3 with TRBJ2-7; 10 nucleotides line up with TRBD2. After removal of 3 bases from V and 0 bases from J, the junction contained 2 bases not matched to a gene. Germline V gene lookup returns CDR1 SGHTA and CDR2 FQGTGA. This CDR3 contains 15 residues. CDR3: CASSLVAGGSYEQYF. CDR3 DNA sequence: TGTGCCAGCAGCTTGGTAGCGGGAGGCTCCTACGAGCAGTACTTC.